Listed here are 9 T cell receptor beta chains from one sample, sequenced in a study of a mutant IDH1 vaccine in newly diagnosed glioma (dated by TCRdb to about 2021). Receptor amplification or capture employed the immunoSEQ multiplex PCR assay. As stored in TCRdb, this immuneACCESS dataset retains in-frame rearrangements with V and J assigned. A fraction of the clones does not appear; measured against another copy, unresolved V genes explain less than half of the discrepancy, and the remainder lacks a known reason. In all, the sample holds about 67,000 clones, and approximately 82% of those were seen once. The ten largest clones add up to approximately 4.5% of the sample. Taken with the paper, the label for time point translates to: baseline, week 1 (first vaccination visit). Reading the label with the study, this specimen's treatment or condition is: pre-vaccination baseline after standard-of-care therapy.

Sequences were derived from peripheral blood mononuclear cells (PBMCs), sampled from a glioma patient treated with radiotherapy, temozolomide or both. All receptors derive from a woman in her late teens or twenties with glioma. Some clones in this sample may be carry-over from other donors' samples.

The chain carries TRBV7-2 and TRBJ1-6; 7 nucleotides line up with TRBD1. This CDR3 comprises 15 residues. V was pared by 2 bases and J by 6 bases, with 4 bases of the junction left unmatched. CDR1 and CDR2 from the germline V gene are SGHTA and FQGNSA. CDR3: CASSLRGGINSPLHF. Written as DNA, the CDR3 is TGTGCCAGCAGCTTAAGAGGGGGCATTAATTCACCCCTCCACTTT.

V gene TRBV19 combines with J gene TRBJ2-4; unclear D gene. The germline V gene encodes CDR1 LNHDA and CDR2 SQIVND (reference sequence). The CDR3 runs to 10 residues. V was pared by 5 bases and J by 9 bases, with 5 bases between. The CDR3 sequence is CASSAGIQYF. The CDR3 DNA is TGTGCCAGTAGTGCAGGCATTCAGTACTTC.

The chain recombines TRBV19 with TRBJ1-2; TRBD1 is a possible D gene (5 bases). Germline V CDR1 and CDR2: LNHDA, SQIVND (reference sequence). This CDR3 has 12 residues. V shed 10 bases and J shed 7 bases, with 16 bases lying between them. The CDR3 region is CATSNQGFGYTF. The CDR3 DNA is TGTGCCACCTCAAACCAGGGCTTTGGCTACACCTTC.

The gene calls are TRBV5-4 and TRBJ2-7; D is undetermined. The germline gives CDR1 SGHNT, CDR2 YYREEE (reference sequence). There are 11 residues in the CDR3. Trimming took 4 bases from V and 2 from J, leaving 4 bases between them. CDR3 DNA sequence: TGTGCCAGCAGCGGGGCCTACGAGCAGTACTTC. Its protein is CASSGAYEQYF.

This rearrangement joins TRBV14 to TRBJ1-1; D not resolved. V was trimmed by 4 bases and J by 2 bases, leaving 20 bases between them. Per germline, CDR1 SGHDN and CDR2 FVKESK. CDR3 length: 17 residues. The CDR3: CASSPEPRAGFNTEAFF. DNA of the CDR3: TGTGCCAGCAGCCCCGAACCGAGGGCGGGTTTCAACACTGAAGCTTTCTTT.

In this sample, this clone turned up a few times. The chain joins TRBV6-1 to TRBJ1-1, with D possibly being TRBD1 (5 bases). The length of the CDR3 is 14 residues. The V end lost 6 bases, the J end lost 0 bases, and 11 bases lay between the germline ends. Germline values: CDR1 MNHNS, CDR2 SASEGT. CDR3: CASSATALNTEAFF. CDR3 coding DNA: TGTGCCAGCAGCGCGACAGCCTTGAACACTGAAGCTTTCTTT.

V gene TRBV6-1 combines with J gene TRBJ1-4; 8 bases are shared with TRBD1. Germline V gives CDR1 MNHNS, CDR2 SASEGT. V lost 6 bases and J lost 7; bases outside the gene matches: 7. The CDR3 length is 14 residues. The CDR3 DNA reads TGTGCCAGCAGACCGCAGGGGGCGGGTGAAAAACTGTTTTTT. Protein sequence: CASRPQGAGEKLFF.

V usage is TRBV5-4 and J usage is TRBJ1-4; TRBD1 aligns across 7 bases. Trimming at V came to 4 bases and at J to 4 bases, leaving 7 bases not matched to a gene. Germline V gene sequence: CDR1 SGHNT, CDR2 YYREEE (reference sequence). This CDR3 is built from 15 residues. The CDR3 loop reads CASSGRDSGNEKLFF. In DNA form, the CDR3 reads TGTGCCAGCAGCGGTCGGGACAGCGGTAATGAAAAACTGTTTTTT.

The chain employs TRBV6-1 and TRBJ2-5, with 7 nucleotides matching TRBD1. The CDR3 is made up of 14 amino acids. Germline V gene data show CDR1 as MNHNS and CDR2 as SASEGT. V gave up 8 bases and J gave up 0 bases; unmatched junction bases: 6. The CDR3, as DNA: TGTGCCAGCTCTGAACAGGGGTACCAAGAGACCCAGTACTTC. This translates into CASSEQGYQETQYF.